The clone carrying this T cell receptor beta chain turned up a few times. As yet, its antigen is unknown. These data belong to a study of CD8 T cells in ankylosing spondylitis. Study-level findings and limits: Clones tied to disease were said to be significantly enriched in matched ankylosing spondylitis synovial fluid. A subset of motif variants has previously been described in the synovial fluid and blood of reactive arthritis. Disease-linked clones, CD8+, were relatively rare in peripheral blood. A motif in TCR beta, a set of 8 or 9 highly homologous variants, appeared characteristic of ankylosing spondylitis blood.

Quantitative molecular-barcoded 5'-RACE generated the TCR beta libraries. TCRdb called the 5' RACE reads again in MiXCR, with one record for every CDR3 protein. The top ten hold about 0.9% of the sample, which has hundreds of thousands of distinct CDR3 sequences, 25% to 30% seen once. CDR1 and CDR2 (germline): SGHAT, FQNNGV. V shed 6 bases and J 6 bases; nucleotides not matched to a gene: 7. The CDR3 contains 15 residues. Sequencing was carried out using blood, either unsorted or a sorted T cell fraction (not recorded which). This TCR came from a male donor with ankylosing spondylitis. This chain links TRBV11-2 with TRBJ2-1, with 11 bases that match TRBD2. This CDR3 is CASRVGLAAFNEQFF. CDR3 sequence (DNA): TGTGCCAGCAGGGTGGGACTAGCGGCCTTCAATGAGCAGTTCTTC.